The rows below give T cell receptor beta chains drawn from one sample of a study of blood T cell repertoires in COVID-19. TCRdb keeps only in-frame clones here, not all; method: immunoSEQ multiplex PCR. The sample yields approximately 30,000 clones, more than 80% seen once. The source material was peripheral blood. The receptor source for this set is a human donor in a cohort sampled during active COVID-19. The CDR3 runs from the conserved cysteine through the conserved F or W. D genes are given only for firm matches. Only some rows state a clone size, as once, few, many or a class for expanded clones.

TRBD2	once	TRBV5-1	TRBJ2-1	TGCGCCAGCAGAGGACGGAGCGGGGGCGACGATGAGCAGTTCTTC	CASRGRSGGDDEQFF
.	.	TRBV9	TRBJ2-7	TGTGCCAGCAGCCCACAACAGGGTGCGTACGAGCAGTACTTC	CASSPQQGAYEQYF
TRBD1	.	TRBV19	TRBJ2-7	TGTGCCAGTTCGGGACAGAGCTCCTACGAGCAGTACTTC	CASSGQSSYEQYF
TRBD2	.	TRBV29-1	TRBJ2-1	TGCAGCGCCCAACGCGATAGACTAGCGGGGGGCGACGGTCCATACAATGAGCAGTTCTTC	CSAQRDRLAGGDGPYNEQFF
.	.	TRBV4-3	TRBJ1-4	TGCGCCAGCAGCCAAGGGGGGGGCCAGTCGAATGAAAAACTGTTTTTT	CASSQGGGQSNEKLFF
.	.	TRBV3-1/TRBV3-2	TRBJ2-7	TGTGCCAGCAGCCAATTGGGGGGGCCCGCCTACGAGCAGTACTTC	CASSQLGGPAYEQYF
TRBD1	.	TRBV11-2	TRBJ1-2	TGTGCCAGCAGCTCCTGGGACAGTCCCTATGGCTACACCTTC	CASSSWDSPYGYTF
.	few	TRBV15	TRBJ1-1	TGTGCCACCAGCAGAGTTGCCAGGGCGAACACTGAAGCTTTCTTT	CATSRVARANTEAFF
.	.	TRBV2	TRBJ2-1	TGTGCCAGCCAACCGGGCTACAATGAGCAGTTCTTC	CASQPGYNEQFF
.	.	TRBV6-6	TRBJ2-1	TGTGCCAGCAGTTACGCGGGCAATGAGCAGTTCTTC	CASSYAGNEQFF
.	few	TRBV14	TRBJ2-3	TGTGCCAGCAGCCAAGTTGGAGGGTTTCCAGATACGCAGTATTTT	CASSQVGGFPDTQYF
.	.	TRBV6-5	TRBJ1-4	TGTGCCAGCAGTTCCAGGGTGCGTGAAAAACTGTTTTTT	CASSSRVREKLFF
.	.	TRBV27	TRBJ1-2	TGTGCCAGCAGGCCAGGGGAAGGTGGCTACACCTTC	CASRPGEGGYTF
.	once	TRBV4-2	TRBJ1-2	TGTGCCAGCAGCCAACCGGATGACAGAGACTATGGCTACACCTTC	CASSQPDDRDYGYTF
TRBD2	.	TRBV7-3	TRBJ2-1	TGTGCCAGCAGCCCGGGGGGTAGCGGCTCCTACAATGAGCAGTTCTTC	CASSPGGSGSYNEQFF
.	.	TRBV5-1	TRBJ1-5	TGCGCCAGCGCCGGAGGGGGGGAAGGTCAGCCCCAGCATTTT	CASAGGGEGQPQHF
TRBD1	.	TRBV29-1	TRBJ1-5	TGCAGCGTTGCCGGGACAGGGGACCAGCCCCAGCATTTT	CSVAGTGDQPQHF
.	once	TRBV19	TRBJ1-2	TGTGCCAGTAGTCCCGACACCAACTATGGCTACACCTTC	CASSPDTNYGYTF
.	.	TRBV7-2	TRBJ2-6	TGTGCCAGCAGCTTATCCAGGGGCTCTGGGGCCAACGTCCTGACTTTC	CASSLSRGSGANVLTF
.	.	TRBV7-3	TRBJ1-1	TGTGCCAGCAGCTACGCAGGCGATCGAACTGAAGCTTTCTTT	CASSYAGDRTEAFF
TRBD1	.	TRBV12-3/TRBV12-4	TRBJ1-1	TGTGCCAGCGGGACAGGGCGAACTGAAGCTTTCTTT	CASGTGRTEAFF
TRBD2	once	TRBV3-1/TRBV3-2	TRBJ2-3	TGTGCCAGCAGCCAAATGACTAGCGGGGGGGCAGATACGCAGTATTTT	CASSQMTSGGADTQYF
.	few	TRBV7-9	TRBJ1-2	TGTGCCAGCAGCTACGATTCAGGGGTCTATGGCTACACCTTC	CASSYDSGVYGYTF
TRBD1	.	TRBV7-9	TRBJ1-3	TGTGCCAGCAGCTCACGACAGGGGACCGTCTCTGGAAACACCATATATTTT	CASSSRQGTVSGNTIYF
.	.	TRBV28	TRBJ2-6	TGTGCCAGCACTCCCTCTGGGGCCAACGTCCTGACTTTC	CASTPSGANVLTF
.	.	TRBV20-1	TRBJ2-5	TGCAGTGCCCGGGGGGAGACCCAGTACTTC	CSARGETQYF
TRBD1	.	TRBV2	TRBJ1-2	TGTGCCAGCAGTAAGGGCGACAGGGGGGTTGGCTACACCTTC	CASSKGDRGVGYTF
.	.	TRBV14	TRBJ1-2	TGTGCCAGCAGCCAAGACGCACCGGGCTATGGCTACACCTTC	CASSQDAPGYGYTF
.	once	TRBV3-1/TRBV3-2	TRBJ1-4	TGTGCCAGCAGCCGATATCCTACAGGGATTAATGAAAAACTGTTTTTT	CASSRYPTGINEKLFF
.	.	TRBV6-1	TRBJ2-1	TGTGCCAGCAGTGAAGGGAGACTCAGCTCCTACAATGAGCAGTTCTTC	CASSEGRLSSYNEQFF
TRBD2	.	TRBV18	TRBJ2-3	TGTGCCAGCTCACCTTCTCTACCGGGACTAGTCCTGTCGGATACGCAGTATTTT	CASSPSLPGLVLSDTQYF
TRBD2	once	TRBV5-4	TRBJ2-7	TGTGCCAGTAGCACCCAACTAGCGGGGAGCTACGAGCAGTACTTC	CASSTQLAGSYEQYF
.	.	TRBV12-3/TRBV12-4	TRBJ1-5	TGTGCCAGCAGTCACAGTAATCAGCCCCAGCATTTT	CASSHSNQPQHF
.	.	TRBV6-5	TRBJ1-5	TGTGCCAGCAGTTTGGGGACTCGTGATCAGCCCCAGCATTTT	CASSLGTRDQPQHF
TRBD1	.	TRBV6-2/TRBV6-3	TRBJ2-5	TGTGCCAGCAGTAAGAACAGGGGAGTCCCGGACTTC	CASSKNRGVPDF
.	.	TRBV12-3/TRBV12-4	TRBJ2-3	TGTGCCACCTCAGGAGGTAGCACAGATACGCAGTATTTT	CATSGGSTDTQYF
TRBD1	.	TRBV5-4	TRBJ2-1	TGTGCCAGCAGCACAGGACAGGGCAATGAGCAGTTCTTC	CASSTGQGNEQFF
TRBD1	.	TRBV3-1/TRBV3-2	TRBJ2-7	TGTGCCAGCAGCCCCGGACAGGGGCCCTACGAGCAGTACTTC	CASSPGQGPYEQYF
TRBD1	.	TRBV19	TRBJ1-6	TGTGCCAGCACCCGTCCGGACAGGAATAATTCACCCCTCCACTTT	CASTRPDRNNSPLHF
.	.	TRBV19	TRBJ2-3	TGTGCCAGTAGTCCCGGGGACAACACAGATACGCAGTATTTT	CASSPGDNTDTQYF
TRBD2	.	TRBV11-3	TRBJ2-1	TGTGCCAGCAGCGAACTAGCGGGGGGGCTCAATGAGCAGTTCTTC	CASSELAGGLNEQFF
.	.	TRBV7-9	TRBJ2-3	TGTGCCAGCAGCTTAGATCCGGGGATCACAGATACGCAGTATTTT	CASSLDPGITDTQYF
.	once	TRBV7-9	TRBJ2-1	TGTGCCAGCAGCTCCCTAGTCCCCAATGAGCAGTTCTTC	CASSSLVPNEQFF
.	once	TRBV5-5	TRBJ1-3	TGTGCCAGCAGCACCCGACACCACTCTGGAAACACCATATATTTT	CASSTRHHSGNTIYF
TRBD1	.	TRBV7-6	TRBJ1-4	TGTGCCAGCAGCGCCCGGACAGGAGCAACTAATGAAAAACTGTTTTTT	CASSARTGATNEKLFF
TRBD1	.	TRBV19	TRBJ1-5	TGTGCGAGCTACAGGGGCGGGAATAGCAATCAGCCCCAGCATTTT	CASYRGGNSNQPQHF
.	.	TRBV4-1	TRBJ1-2	TGCGCCAGCAGCCAAGCGGCACAGTCTTTCTATGGCTACACCTTC	CASSQAAQSFYGYTF
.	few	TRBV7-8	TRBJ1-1	TGTGCCAGCAGCTTAGCAGGGACACTGAACACTGAAGCTTTCTTT	CASSLAGTLNTEAFF
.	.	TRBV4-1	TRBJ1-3	TGCGCCAGCAGCCAAGGGGACTGGAACTCTGGAAACACCATATATTTT	CASSQGDWNSGNTIYF
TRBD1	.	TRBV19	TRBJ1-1	TGTGCCAGTAGTCTCTCCGGGACAGTGAACACTGAAGCTTTCTTT	CASSLSGTVNTEAFF
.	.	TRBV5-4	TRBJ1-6	TGTGCCAGCAGCCTGGGATGGAGGGACTCACCCCTCCACTTT	CASSLGWRDSPLHF
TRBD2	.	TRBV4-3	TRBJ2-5	TGCGCCAGCAGCCAACAACTCTCGGGGGGTGGTTTGGAGACCCAGTACTTC	CASSQQLSGGGLETQYF
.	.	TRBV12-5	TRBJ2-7	TGTGCTAGTGGTTTGGAGCCCGAGGGCGAGCAGTACTTC	CASGLEPEGEQYF
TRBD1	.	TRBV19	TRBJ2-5	TGTGCCAGTCAGTCGACAGGGGGGAGAGTCCAAGAGACCCAGTACTTC	CASQSTGGRVQETQYF
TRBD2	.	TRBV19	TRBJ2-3	TGTGCCAGTACACGGCGGGGGGGCACAGATACGCAGTATTTT	CASTRRGGTDTQYF